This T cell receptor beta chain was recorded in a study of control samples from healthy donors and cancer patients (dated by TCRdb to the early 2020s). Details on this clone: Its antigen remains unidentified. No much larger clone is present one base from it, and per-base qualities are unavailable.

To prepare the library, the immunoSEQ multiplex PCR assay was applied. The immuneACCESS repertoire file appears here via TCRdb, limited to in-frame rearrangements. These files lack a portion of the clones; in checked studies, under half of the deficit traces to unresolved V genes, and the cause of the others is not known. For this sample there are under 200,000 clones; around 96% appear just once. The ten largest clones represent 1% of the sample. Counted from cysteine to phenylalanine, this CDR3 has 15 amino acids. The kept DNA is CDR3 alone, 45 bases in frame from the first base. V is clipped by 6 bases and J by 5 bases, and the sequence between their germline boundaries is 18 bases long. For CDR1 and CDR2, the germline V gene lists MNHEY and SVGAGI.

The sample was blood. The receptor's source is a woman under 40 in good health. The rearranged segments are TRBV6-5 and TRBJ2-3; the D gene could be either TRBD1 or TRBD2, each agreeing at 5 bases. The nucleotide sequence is TGTGCCAGCAGCAGTTCACGGGGCAGGGTAGATACGCAGTATTTT. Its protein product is CASSSSRGRVDTQYF.